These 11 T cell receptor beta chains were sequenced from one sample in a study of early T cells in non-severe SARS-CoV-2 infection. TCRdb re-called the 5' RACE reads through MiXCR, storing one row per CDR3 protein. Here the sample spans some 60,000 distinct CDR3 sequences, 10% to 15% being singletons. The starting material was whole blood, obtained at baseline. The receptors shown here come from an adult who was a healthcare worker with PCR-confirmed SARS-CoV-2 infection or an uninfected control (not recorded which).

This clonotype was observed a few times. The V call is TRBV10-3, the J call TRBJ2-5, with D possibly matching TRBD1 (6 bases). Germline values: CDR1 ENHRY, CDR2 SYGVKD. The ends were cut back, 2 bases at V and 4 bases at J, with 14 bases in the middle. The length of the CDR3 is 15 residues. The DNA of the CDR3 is TGTGCCATCAGTGAGACCGACAGGTTAGGAGAGACCCAGTACTTC. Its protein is CAISETDRLGETQYF.

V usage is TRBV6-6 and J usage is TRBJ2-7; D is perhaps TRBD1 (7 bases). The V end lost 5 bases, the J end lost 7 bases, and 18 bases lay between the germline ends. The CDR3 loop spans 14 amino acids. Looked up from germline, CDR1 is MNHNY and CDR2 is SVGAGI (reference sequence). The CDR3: CASSPRGLAGEQYF. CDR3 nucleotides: TGTGCCAGCAGTCCGAGGGGGCTTGCGGGGGAGCAGTACTTC.

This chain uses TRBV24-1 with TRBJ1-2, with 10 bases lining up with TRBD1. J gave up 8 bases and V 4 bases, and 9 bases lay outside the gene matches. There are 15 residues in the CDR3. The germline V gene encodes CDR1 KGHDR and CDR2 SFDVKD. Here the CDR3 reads CATSEPGQGIKGYTF. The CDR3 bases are TGTGCCACCAGTGAACCGGGACAGGGGATTAAGGGCTACACCTTC.

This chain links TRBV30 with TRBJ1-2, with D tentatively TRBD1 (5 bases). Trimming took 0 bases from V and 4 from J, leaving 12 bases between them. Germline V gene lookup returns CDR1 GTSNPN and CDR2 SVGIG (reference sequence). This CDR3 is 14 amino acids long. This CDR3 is CAWSVQGAIYGYTF. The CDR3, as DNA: TGTGCCTGGAGTGTACAAGGGGCGATCTATGGCTACACCTTC.

CDR3 sequence (DNA): TGCGCCAGCAGCCAAGATACAGCTAGCGGATGGGGAGGGCAGTACTTC. Amino acids: CASSQDTASGWGGQYF. The chain recombines TRBV4-3 with TRBJ2-7; TRBD2 agrees at 7 bases. The CDR3 is made up of 16 amino acids. CDR1 is LGHNA, CDR2 YSLEER, per germline. V lost 0 bases and J lost 9; bases outside the gene matches: 14.

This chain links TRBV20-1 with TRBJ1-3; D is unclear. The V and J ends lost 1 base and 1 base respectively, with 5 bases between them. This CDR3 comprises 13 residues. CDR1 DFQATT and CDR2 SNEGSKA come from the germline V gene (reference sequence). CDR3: CSARVGSGNTIYF. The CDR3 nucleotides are TGCAGTGCTAGAGTGGGTTCTGGAAACACCATATATTTT.

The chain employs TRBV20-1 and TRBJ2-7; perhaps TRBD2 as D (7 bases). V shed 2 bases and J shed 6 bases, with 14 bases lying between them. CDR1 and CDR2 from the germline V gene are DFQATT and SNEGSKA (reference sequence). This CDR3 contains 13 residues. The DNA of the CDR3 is TGCAGTGCTAGATCACTAGCGACAGGCGAGCAGTACTTC. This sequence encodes CSARSLATGEQYF.

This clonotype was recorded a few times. CDR3 loop: CASSPRGGDTGELFF. CDR3 bases: TGTGCCAGCAGCCCGAGGGGGGGCGACACCGGGGAGCTGTTTTTT. The gene calls are TRBV3-1 and TRBJ2-2; D perhaps matches TRBD2 (7 bases). CDR1 LGHDT and CDR2 YNNKEL come from the germline V gene (reference sequence). V was cut by 4 bases and J by 3 bases, with 12 bases left in between. The CDR3 spans 15 residues.

As DNA, the CDR3 is TGTGCCAGCAGTGAATTTGGACAGCAAGAGACCCAGTACTTC. Residues: CASSEFGQQETQYF. The chain has TRBV25-1 and TRBJ2-5; a possible D gene is TRBD1 (6 bases). The germline V gene has CDR1 MGHDK and CDR2 SYGVNS. The CDR3 has 14 amino acids. Between the trimmed V and J ends, which lost 1 base and 2 bases, there was a span of 8 bases.

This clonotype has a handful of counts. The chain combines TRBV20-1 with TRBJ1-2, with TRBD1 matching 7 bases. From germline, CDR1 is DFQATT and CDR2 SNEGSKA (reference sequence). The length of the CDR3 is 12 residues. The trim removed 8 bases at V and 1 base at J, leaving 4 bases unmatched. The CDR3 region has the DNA TGCAGTTCAGGGGGGGTTAACTATGGCTACACCTTC. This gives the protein CSSGGVNYGYTF.

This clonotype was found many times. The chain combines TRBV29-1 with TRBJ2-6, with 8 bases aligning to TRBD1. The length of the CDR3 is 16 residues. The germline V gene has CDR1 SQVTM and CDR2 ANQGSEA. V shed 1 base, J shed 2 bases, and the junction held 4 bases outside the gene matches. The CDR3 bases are TGCAGCGTTGAAGTCAGGGGGCGAACTGGGGCCAACGTCCTGACTTTC. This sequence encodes CSVEVRGRTGANVLTF.